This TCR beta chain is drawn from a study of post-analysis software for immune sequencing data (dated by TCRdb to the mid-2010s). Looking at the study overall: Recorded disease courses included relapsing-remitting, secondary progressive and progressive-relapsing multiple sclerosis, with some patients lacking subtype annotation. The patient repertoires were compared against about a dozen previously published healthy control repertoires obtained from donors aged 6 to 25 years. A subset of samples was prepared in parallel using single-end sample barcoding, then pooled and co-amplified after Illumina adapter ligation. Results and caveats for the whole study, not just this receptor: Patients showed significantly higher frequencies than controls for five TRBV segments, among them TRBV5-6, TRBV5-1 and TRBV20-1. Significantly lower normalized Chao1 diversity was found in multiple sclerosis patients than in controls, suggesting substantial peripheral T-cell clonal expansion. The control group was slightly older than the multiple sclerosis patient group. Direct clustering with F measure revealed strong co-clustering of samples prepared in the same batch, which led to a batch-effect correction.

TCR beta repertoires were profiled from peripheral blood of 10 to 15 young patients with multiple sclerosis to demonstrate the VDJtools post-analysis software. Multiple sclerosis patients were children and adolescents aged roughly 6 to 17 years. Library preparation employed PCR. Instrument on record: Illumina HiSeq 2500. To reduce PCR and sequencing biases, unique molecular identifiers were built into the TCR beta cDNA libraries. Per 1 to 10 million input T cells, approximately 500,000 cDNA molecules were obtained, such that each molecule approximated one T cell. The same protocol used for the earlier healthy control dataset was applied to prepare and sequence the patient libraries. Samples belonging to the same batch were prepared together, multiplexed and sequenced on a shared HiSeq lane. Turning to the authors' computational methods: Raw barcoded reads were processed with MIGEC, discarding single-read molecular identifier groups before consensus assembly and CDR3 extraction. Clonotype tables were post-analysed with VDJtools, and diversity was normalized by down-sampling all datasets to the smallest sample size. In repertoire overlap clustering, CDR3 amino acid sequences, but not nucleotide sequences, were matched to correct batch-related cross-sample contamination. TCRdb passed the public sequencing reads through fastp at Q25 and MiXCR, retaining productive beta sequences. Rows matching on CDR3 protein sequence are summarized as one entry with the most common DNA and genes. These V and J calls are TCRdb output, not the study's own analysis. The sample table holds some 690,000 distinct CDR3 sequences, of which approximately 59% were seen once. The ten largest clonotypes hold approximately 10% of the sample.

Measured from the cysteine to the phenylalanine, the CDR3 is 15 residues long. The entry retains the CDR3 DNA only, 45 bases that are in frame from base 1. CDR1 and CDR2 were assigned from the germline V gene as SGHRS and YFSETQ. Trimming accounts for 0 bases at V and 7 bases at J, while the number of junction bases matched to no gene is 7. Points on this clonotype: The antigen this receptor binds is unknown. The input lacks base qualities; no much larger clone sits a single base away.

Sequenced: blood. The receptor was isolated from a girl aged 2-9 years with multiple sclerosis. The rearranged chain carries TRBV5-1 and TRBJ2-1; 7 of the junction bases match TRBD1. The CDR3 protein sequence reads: CASSLEGARKNEQFF. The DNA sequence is TGCGCCAGCAGCTTGGAGGGGGCGCGTAAGAATGAGCAGTTCTTC.